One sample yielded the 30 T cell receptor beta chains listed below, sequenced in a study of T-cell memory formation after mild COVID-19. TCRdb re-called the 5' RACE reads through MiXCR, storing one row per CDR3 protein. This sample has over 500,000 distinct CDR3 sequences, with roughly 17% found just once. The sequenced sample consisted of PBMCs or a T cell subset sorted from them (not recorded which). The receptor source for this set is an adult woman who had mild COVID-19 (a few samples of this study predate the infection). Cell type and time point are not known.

CDR3 residues: CASSVEFFTRDQFF. The DNA of the CDR3 is TGTGCCAGCAGCGTAGAGTTCTTTACGAGGGATCAGTTCTTC. This chain links TRBV2 with TRBJ2-1, with D possibly being TRBD2 (5 bases). Trimming stripped 6 bases from V and 13 bases from J, with 22 bases between. The CDR3 spans 14 residues. From germline, CDR1 is SNHLY and CDR2 FYNNEI.

CDR3 DNA: TGCAGTGCTAGTCTGGGTGGACTTTTGGGGGGCCACAATGAGCAGTTCTTC. Protein product: CSASLGGLLGGHNEQFF. This chain uses TRBV20-1 with TRBJ2-1, with D possibly being TRBD1 or TRBD2 (6 bases each). V was trimmed by 3 bases and J by 5 bases, leaving 23 bases between them. In germline, CDR1 is DFQATT, CDR2 SNEGSKA (reference sequence). The CDR3 loop spans 17 amino acids.

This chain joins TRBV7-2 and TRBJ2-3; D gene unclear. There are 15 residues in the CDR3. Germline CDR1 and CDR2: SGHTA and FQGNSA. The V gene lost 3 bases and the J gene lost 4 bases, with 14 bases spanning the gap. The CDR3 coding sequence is TGTGCCAGCAGCTTGGGCAGCTTCATATCAGATACGCAGTATTTT. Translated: CASSLGSFISDTQYF.

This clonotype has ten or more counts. The CDR3, as DNA: TGCAGTGCTAGATACCGAGGGGTGACAGGGCTTAGCTACGAGCAGTACTTC. Protein product: CSARYRGVTGLSYEQYF. The V and J genes are TRBV20-1 and TRBJ2-7; 7 nucleotides agree with TRBD1. The junction had 16 bases not matched to a gene; V was cut back by 2 bases and J by 3 bases. The V gene's germline CDR1 is DFQATT and CDR2 SNEGSKA (reference sequence). This CDR3 contains 17 residues.

The CDR3 is CASRAGGKVDEQFF. CDR3 nucleotide sequence: TGTGCCAGCAGGGCGGGAGGGAAGGTAGATGAGCAGTTCTTC. The rearrangement joins TRBV6-5 to TRBJ2-1; the match to TRBD2 covers 9 bases. Germline trimming cut 6 bases from V and 8 bases from J; bases unmatched to any gene: 8. From germline, CDR1 is MNHEY and CDR2 SVGAGI. The CDR3 is made up of 14 amino acids.

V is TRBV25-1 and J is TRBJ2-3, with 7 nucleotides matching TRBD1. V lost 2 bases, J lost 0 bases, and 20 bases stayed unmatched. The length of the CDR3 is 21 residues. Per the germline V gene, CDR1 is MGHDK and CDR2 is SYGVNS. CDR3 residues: CASSERMGTRGQTSSTDTQYF. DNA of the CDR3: TGTGCCAGCAGTGAACGAATGGGGACAAGGGGGCAAACTTCTAGCACAGATACGCAGTATTTT.

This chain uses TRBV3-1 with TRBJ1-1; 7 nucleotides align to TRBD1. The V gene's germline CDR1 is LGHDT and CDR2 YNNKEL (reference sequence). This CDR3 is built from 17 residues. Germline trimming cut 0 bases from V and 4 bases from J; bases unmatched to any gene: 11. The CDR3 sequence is CASSQDISTGRTTEAFF. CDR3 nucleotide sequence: TGTGCCAGCAGCCAAGATATTTCGACAGGGCGGACCACTGAAGCTTTCTTT.

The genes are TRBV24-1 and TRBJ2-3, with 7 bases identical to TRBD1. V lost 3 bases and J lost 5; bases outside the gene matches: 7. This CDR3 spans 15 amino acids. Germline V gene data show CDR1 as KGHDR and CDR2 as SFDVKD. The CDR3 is CATSDTQGRRDTQYF. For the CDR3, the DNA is TGTGCCACCAGTGATACACAGGGGCGAAGAGATACGCAGTATTTT.

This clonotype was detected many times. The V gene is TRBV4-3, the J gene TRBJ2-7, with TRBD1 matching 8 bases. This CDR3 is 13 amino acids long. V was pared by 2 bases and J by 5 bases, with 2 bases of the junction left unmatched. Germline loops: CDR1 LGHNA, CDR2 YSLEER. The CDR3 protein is CASSQRTGNEQYF. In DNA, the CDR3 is TGCGCCAGCAGCCAACGGACAGGGAACGAGCAGTACTTC.

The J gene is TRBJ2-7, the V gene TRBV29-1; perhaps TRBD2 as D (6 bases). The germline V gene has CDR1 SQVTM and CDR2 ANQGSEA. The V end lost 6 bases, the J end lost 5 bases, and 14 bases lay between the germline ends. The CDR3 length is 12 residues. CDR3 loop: CSVAGTSDEQYF. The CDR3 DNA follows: TGCAGCGTAGCCGGGACTTCGGACGAGCAGTACTTC.

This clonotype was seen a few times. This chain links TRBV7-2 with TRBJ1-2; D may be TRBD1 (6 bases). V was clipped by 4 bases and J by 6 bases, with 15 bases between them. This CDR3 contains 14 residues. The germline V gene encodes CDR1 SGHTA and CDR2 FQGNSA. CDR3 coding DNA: TGTGCCAGCAGCTCCCTACTACAGGGAAATGGCTACACCTTC. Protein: CASSSLLQGNGYTF.

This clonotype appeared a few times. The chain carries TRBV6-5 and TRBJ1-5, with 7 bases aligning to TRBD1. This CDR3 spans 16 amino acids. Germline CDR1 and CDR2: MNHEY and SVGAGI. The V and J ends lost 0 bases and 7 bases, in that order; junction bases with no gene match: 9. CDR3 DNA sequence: TGTGCCAGCAGTTACTCCGCACAGGGGCTGGGGCAGCCCCAGCATTTT. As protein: CASSYSAQGLGQPQHF.

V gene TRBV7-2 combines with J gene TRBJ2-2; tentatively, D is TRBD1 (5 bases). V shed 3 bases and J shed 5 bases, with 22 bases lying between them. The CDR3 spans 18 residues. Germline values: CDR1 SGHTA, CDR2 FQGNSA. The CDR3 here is CASSFWGRPDLGTGELFF. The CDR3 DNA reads TGTGCCAGCAGCTTTTGGGGCAGGCCTGATCTTGGGACCGGGGAGCTGTTTTTT.

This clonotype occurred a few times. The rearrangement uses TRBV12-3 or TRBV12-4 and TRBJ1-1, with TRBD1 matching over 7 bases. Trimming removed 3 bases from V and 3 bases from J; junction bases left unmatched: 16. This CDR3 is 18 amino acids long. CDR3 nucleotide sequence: TGTGCCAGCAGTTTCGCCCAGGGGGTCACTTTGTCAGACACTGAAGCTTTCTTT. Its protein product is CASSFAQGVTLSDTEAFF.

The CDR3 coding sequence is TGTGCCAGCAGTGAATACGGCCCCAGGGGCGCCGGGAAGACCCAGTACTTC. Protein: CASSEYGPRGAGKTQYF. This chain uses TRBV25-1 with TRBJ2-5, with a tentative D call TRBD1 (6 bases). Germline CDR1 MGHDK, CDR2 SYGVNS. V lost 0 bases, J lost 6 bases, and 20 bases lay in between. The CDR3 is made up of 17 amino acids.

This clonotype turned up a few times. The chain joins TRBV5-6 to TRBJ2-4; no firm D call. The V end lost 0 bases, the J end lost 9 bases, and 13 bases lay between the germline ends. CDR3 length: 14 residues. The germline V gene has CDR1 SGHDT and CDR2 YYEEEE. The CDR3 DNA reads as TGTGCCAGCAGCTTGGCGCCCCGAGTGTTCATTCAGTACTTC. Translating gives CASSLAPRVFIQYF.

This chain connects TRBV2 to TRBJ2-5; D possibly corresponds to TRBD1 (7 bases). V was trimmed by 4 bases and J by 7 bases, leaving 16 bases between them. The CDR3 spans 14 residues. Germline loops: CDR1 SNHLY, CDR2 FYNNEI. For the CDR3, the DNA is TGTGCCAGCAGTGGGGGGGACAGAGGAGGGACCCAGTACTTC. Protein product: CASSGGDRGGTQYF.

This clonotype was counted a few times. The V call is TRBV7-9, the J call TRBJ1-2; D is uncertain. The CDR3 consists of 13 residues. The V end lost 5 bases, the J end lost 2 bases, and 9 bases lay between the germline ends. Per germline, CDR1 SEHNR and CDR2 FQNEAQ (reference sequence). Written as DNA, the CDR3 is TGTGCCAGCAGCGCGGCAGACAACTATGGCTACACCTTC. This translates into CASSAADNYGYTF. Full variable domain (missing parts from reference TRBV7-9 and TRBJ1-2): DTGVSQNPRHKITKRGQNVTFRCDPISEHNRLYWYRQTLGQGPEFLTYFQNEAQLEKSRLLSDRFSAERPKGSFSTLEIQRTEQGDSAMYLCASSAADNYGYTFGSGTRLTVV.

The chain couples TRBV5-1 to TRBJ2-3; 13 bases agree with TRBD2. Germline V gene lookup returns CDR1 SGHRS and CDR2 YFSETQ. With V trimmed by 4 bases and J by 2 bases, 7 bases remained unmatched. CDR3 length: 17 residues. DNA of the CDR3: TGCGCCAGCAGCAACGCCGGACTAGCGGGGGACACAGATACGCAGTATTTT. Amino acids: CASSNAGLAGDTDTQYF.

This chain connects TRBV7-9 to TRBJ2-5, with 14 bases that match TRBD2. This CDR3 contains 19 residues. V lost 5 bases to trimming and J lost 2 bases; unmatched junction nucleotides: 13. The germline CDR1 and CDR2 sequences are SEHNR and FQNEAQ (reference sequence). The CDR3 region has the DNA TGTGCCAGCAGCAAATACAAGGGACTAGCGGGAGACCATCAAGAGACCCAGTACTTC. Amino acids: CASSKYKGLAGDHQETQYF.

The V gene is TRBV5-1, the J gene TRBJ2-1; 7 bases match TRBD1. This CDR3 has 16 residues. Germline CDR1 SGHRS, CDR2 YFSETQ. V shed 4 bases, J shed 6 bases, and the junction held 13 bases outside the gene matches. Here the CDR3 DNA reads TGCGCCAGCAGCCCACCGGGACAGACAACCTGCAATGAGCAGTTCTTC. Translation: CASSPPGQTTCNEQFF. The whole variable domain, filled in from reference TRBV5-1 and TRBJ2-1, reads KAGVTQTPRYLIKTRGQQVTLSCSPISGHRSVSWYQQTPGQGLQFLFEYFSETQRNKGNFPGRFSGRQFSNSRSEMNVSTLELGDSALYLCASSPPGQTTCNEQFFGPGTRLTVL.

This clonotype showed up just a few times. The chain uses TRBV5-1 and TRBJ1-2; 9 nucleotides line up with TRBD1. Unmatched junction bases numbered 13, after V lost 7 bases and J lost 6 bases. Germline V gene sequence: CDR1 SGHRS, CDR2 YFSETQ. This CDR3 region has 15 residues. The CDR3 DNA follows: TGCGCCAGCCGCGACAAGGACAGGGGTTTTCATGGCTACACCTTC. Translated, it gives CASRDKDRGFHGYTF.

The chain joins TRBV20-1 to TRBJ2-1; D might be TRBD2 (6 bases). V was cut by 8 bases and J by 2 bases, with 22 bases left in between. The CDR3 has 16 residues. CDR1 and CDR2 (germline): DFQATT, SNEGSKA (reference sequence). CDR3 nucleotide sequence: TGCAGTACCACGGGACGGGAGTGGGCCCCCTACAATGAGCAGTTCTTC. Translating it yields CSTTGREWAPYNEQFF.

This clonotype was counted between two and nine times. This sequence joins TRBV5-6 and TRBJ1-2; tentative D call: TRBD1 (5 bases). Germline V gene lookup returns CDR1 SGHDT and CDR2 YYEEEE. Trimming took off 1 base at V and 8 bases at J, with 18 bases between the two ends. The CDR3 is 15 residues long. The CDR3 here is CASSLRLTSRDGYTF. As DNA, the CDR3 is TGTGCCAGCAGCTTGCGCCTGACGAGCAGGGACGGCTACACCTTC.

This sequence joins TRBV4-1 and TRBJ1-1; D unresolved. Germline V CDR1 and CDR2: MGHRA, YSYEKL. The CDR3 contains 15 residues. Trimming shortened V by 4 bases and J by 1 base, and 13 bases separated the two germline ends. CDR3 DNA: TGCGCCAGCAGCCCAGACCGAGTCGGGAACACTGAAGCTTTCTTT. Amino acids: CASSPDRVGNTEAFF.

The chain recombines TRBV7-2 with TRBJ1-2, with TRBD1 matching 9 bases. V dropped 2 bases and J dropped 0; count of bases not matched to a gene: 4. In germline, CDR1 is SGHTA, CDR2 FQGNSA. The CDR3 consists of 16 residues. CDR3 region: CASSLKGQGSNYGYTF. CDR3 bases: TGTGCCAGCAGCTTAAAGGGACAGGGATCTAACTATGGCTACACCTTC.

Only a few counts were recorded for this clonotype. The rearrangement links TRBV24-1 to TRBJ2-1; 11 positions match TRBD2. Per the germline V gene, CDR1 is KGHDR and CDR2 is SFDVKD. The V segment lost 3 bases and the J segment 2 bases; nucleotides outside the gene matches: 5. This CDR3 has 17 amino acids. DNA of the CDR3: TGTGCCACCAGTGATCTTACTAGCGGGGGCGCCTACAATGAGCAGTTCTTC. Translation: CATSDLTSGGAYNEQFF.

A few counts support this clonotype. As DNA, the CDR3 is TGTGCCAGCAGCAAAAGGCCTCAGGGGGTGGGGTCCTACGAGCAGTACTTC. It specifies CASSKRPQGVGSYEQYF. The rearrangement uses TRBV21-1 and TRBJ2-7; the table's D call of TRBD1 was not tested on the DNA. TRBV21-1 is a pseudogene. The CDR3 runs 17 residues.

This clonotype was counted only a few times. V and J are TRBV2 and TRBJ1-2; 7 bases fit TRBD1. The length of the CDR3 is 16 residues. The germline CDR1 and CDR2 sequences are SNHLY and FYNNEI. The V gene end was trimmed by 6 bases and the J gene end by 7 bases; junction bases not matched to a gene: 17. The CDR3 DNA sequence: TGTGCCAGCAGCTACACACTTTCTCCGACAGGGCCTGGCTACACCTTC. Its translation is CASSYTLSPTGPGYTF.

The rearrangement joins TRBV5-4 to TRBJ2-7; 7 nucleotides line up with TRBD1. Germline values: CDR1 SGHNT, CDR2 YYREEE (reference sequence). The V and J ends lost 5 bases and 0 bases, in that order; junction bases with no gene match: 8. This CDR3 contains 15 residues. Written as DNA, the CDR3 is TGTGCCAGCAGACCAGGACAGGCGAGCTCCTACGAGCAGTACTTC. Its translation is CASRPGQASSYEQYF. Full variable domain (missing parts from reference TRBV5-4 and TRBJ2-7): ETGVTQSPTHLIKTRGQQVTLRCSSQSGHNTVSWYQQALGQGPQFIFQYYREEENGRGNFPPRFSGLQFPNYSSELNVNALELDDSALYLCASRPGQASSYEQYFGPGTRLTVT.